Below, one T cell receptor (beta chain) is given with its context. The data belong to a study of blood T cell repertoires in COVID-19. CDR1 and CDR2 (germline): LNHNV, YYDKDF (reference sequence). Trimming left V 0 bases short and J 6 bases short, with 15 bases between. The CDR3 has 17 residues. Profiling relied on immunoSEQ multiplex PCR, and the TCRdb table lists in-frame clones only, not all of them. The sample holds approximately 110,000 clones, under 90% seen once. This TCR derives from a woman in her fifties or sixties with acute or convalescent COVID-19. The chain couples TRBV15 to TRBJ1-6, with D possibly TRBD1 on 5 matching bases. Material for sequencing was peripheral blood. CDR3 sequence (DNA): TGTGCCACCAGCAGAGATGGAGGGAACAGGTTTAATTCACCCCTCCACTTT. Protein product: CATSRDGGNRFNSPLHF.